The 28 T cell receptor beta chains reported below all come from one sample, sequenced in a study of early T cells in non-severe SARS-CoV-2 infection. TCRdb recomputed calls from the 5' RACE reads with MiXCR, one row per CDR3 protein. The data show approximately 98,000 distinct CDR3 sequences, with around an eighth seen just once and less than 3.5% held by the top ten. Sequencing was done on a sample of whole blood. The receptors stem from an adult who was a healthcare worker with PCR-confirmed SARS-CoV-2 infection or an uninfected control (not recorded which).

Only a few counts were recorded for this clonotype. The V and J genes are TRBV7-3 and TRBJ1-1; D ambiguous. This CDR3 comprises 13 residues. Trimming cost V 2 bases and J 3 bases, with 7 bases left between them. CDR1 is SGHTA and CDR2 is FQGTGA in the germline V gene. CDR3 DNA sequence: TGTGCCAGCAGCTTAGCCCAGGACACTGAAGCTTTCTTT. Its translation is CASSLAQDTEAFF. Looking up the rest from reference TRBV7-3 and TRBJ1-1 gives the full variable domain: GAGVSQTPSNKVTEKGKYVELRCDPISGHTALYWYRQSLGQGPEFLIYFQGTGAADDSGLPNDRFFAVRPEGSVSTLKIQRTERGDSAVYLCASSLAQDTEAFFGQGTRLTVV.

This clonotype was seen a handful of times. V and J are TRBV4-1 and TRBJ1-3; D uncertain. The CDR3 length is 13 residues. Germline lookup yields CDR1 MGHRA and CDR2 YSYEKL. Trimming shortened V by 4 bases and J by 6 bases, and 10 bases separated the two germline ends. CDR3 sequence (DNA): TGCGCCAGCAGCCCCGTCTTGGAAAACACCATATATTTT. Its protein is CASSPVLENTIYF.

This clonotype was recorded at least ten times. The rearrangement joins TRBV12-3 or TRBV12-4 to TRBJ2-2; D unclear. V gave up 3 bases and J gave up 1 base, with 9 bases separating them. This CDR3 has 15 amino acids. CDR3 loop: CASSFWRLNTGELFF. CDR3 DNA sequence: TGTGCCAGCAGTTTTTGGCGGCTGAACACCGGGGAGCTGTTTTTT.

V is TRBV20-1 and J is TRBJ2-7; TRBD1 aligns across 8 bases. The V and J ends lost 0 bases and 2 bases, in that order; junction bases with no gene match: 6. The germline V gene encodes CDR1 DFQATT and CDR2 SNEGSKA (reference sequence). The CDR3 sequence is 15 residues long. CDR3: CSARDIGTGTYEQYF. The CDR3 region has the DNA TGCAGTGCTAGAGATATAGGGACAGGCACCTACGAGCAGTACTTC.

This clonotype came up a few times. This chain uses TRBV19 with TRBJ1-2; tentative D call: TRBD1 (6 bases). The V end lost 7 bases, the J end lost 5 bases, and 8 bases lay between the germline ends. Germline CDR1 reads LNHDA; CDR2 reads SQIVND (reference sequence). This CDR3 contains 11 residues. The CDR3 sequence is CASIQGYGYTF. The CDR3 bases are TGTGCCAGTATACAGGGATATGGCTACACCTTC.

The chain recombines TRBV28 with TRBJ1-1; D is unclear. Germline V gives CDR1 MDHEN, CDR2 SYDVKM. Trimming left V 1 base short and J 8 bases short, with 8 bases between. This CDR3 spans 12 amino acids. The CDR3 is CASSLLLREAFF. In DNA, the CDR3 is TGTGCCAGCAGTTTATTGCTGAGAGAAGCTTTCTTT.

This clonotype came up a few times. This rearrangement joins TRBV9 to TRBJ2-7, with unresolved D. V dropped 4 bases and J dropped 12 bases, with 20 bases sitting between them. The CDR3 spans 13 residues. The V gene's germline CDR1 is SGDLS and CDR2 YYNGEE. In DNA, the CDR3 is TGTGCCAGCAGCCCTCGCAGCCGCCCCGAACTGTACTTC. Protein: CASSPRSRPELYF.

This clonotype was picked up many times. V is TRBV12-3 or TRBV12-4 and J is TRBJ2-5, with D unresolved. The V gene lost 3 bases and the J gene lost 0 bases, with 5 bases spanning the gap. This CDR3 region has 13 residues. The CDR3 loop is CASSFLDQETQYF. In nucleotides, the CDR3 is TGTGCCAGCAGTTTCCTGGACCAAGAGACCCAGTACTTC.

In DNA form, the CDR3 reads TGCGCCAGCAGCCAAGATAAACACTATGGCTACACCTTC. Amino acid sequence: CASSQDKHYGYTF. This rearrangement joins TRBV4-1 to TRBJ1-2; D unclear. Trimming pared 0 bases from V and 3 bases from J, leaving 5 bases between. The CDR3 runs 13 residues. Germline V gene lookup returns CDR1 MGHRA and CDR2 YSYEKL.

The gene calls are TRBV19 and TRBJ2-1; the match to TRBD2 covers 13 bases. V lost 6 bases and J lost 3; bases outside the gene matches: 8. The CDR3 is 17 amino acids. CDR1 and CDR2 (germline): LNHDA, SQIVND (reference sequence). CDR3 nucleotide sequence: TGTGCCAGTAGCGGACTAGCGGGAGCTGGGCACTACAATGAGCAGTTCTTC. It is translated as CASSGLAGAGHYNEQFF.

As regards this clonotype: A read error is possible here, since a much larger clone lies one base away. The genes are TRBV6-1 and TRBJ2-3; the match to TRBD1 covers 9 bases. The CDR3 runs to 12 residues. J was trimmed by 8 bases and V by 7 bases; bases with no gene match: 4. Germline V gene sequence: CDR1 MNHNS, CDR2 SASEGT. The CDR3 DNA reads as TGTGCCAGCACGGGGGGACAGGGTACGCAGTATTTT. Its translation: CASTGGQGTQYF.

This chain links TRBV2 with TRBJ2-5; 9 bases are a match to TRBD2. The CDR3 spans 14 residues. CDR1 and CDR2 (germline): SNHLY, FYNNEI. Trimming removed 7 bases from V and 3 bases from J; junction bases left unmatched: 6. The CDR3 sequence is CASTPLAGKETQYF. The CDR3 DNA reads as TGTGCCAGCACCCCACTAGCGGGCAAAGAGACCCAGTACTTC.

The table lists this clonotype with a few counts. The rearrangement uses TRBV5-1 and TRBJ2-7; 9 bases agree with TRBD1. The germline gives CDR1 SGHRS, CDR2 YFSETQ. CDR3 length equals 20 residues. Germline trimming cut 7 bases from V and 3 bases from J; bases unmatched to any gene: 26. The CDR3, as DNA: TGCGCCAGCTCACCCTCAAATCGACAGGGGGTAATCGAGATTAACTACGAGCAGTACTTC. Translation gives CASSPSNRQGVIEINYEQYF.

This clonotype has more than one count but fewer than ten. The rearrangement uses TRBV5-1 and TRBJ2-1, with TRBD2 identical over 7 bases. In germline, CDR1 is SGHRS, CDR2 YFSETQ. The CDR3 totals 17 residues. J gave up 2 bases and V 0 bases, and 8 bases lay outside the gene matches. The CDR3 spells CASSLAVAGEAYNEQFF. As DNA, the CDR3 is TGCGCCAGCAGCTTGGCCGTGGCGGGGGAGGCCTACAATGAGCAGTTCTTC.

V is TRBV30 and J is TRBJ2-1, with D possibly being TRBD2 (6 bases). V shed 3 bases and J shed 0 bases, with 9 bases lying between them. Germline CDR1 is GTSNPN and CDR2 is SVGIG (reference sequence). The CDR3 runs to 14 residues. The CDR3 nucleotides are TGTGCCTGGAGACTAGCCAGCTCCTACAATGAGCAGTTCTTC. Its translation is CAWRLASSYNEQFF.

This clonotype was seen a few times. The chain is built from TRBV10-3 and TRBJ2-3; D remains ambiguous. Germline V gene lookup returns CDR1 ENHRY and CDR2 SYGVKD. V lost 3 bases to trimming and J lost 6 bases, with 13 bases between them. This CDR3 is built from 14 residues. The CDR3 nucleotides are TGTGCCATCAGTGACCCTGGCAGGAGTGATACGCAGTATTTT. Its protein is CAISDPGRSDTQYF.

This clonotype showed up many times. The chain joins TRBV2 to TRBJ2-1; 10 bases match TRBD2. Per the germline V gene, CDR1 is SNHLY and CDR2 is FYNNEI. V lost 10 bases to trimming and J lost 4 bases; unmatched junction nucleotides: 10. The CDR3 extends over 15 amino acids. DNA of the CDR3: TGTGCCACCTCAGCCCCACTAGCGGGGTACAATGAGCAGTTCTTC. The encoded protein is CATSAPLAGYNEQFF.

This chain uses TRBV6-5 with TRBJ1-2; D ambiguous. Germline CDR1 reads MNHEY; CDR2 reads SVGAGI. The CDR3 covers 12 residues. V lost 6 bases and J lost 6, with 11 bases in between. The CDR3 coding sequence is TGTGCCAGCAGCCCTTCTCAGGATGGCTACACCTTC. It codes for CASSPSQDGYTF.

The CDR3 here is CATSDRGRNEQFF. CDR3 in DNA: TGTGCCACCAGTGATCGGGGGAGGAATGAGCAGTTCTTC. The chain has TRBV24-1 and TRBJ2-1; D might be TRBD2 (6 bases). Trimming shortened V by 3 bases and J by 7 bases, and 9 bases separated the two germline ends. The CDR3 spans 13 residues. Germline lookup yields CDR1 KGHDR and CDR2 SFDVKD.

This clonotype was picked up many times. The chain links TRBV7-9 to TRBJ2-1; D gene ambiguous. The V gene's germline CDR1 is SEHNR and CDR2 FQNEAQ (reference sequence). The V and J ends lost 3 bases and 8 bases respectively, with 2 bases between them. This CDR3 comprises 10 residues. Here the CDR3 reads CASSLDEQFF. For the CDR3, the DNA is TGTGCCAGCAGCTTGGATGAGCAGTTCTTC. Variable domain in full (rest from reference TRBV7-9 and TRBJ2-1): DTGVSQNPRHKITKRGQNVTFRCDPISEHNRLYWYRQTLGQGPEFLTYFQNEAQLEKSRLLSDRFSAERPKGSFSTLEIQRTEQGDSAMYLCASSLDEQFFGPGTRLTVL.

The chain links TRBV28 to TRBJ2-2; D is perhaps TRBD1 (5 bases). Looked up from germline, CDR1 is MDHEN and CDR2 is SYDVKM. The CDR3 covers 14 residues. The germline V and J ends were trimmed by 2 bases and 5 bases, with 9 bases remaining between them. The CDR3, as DNA: TGTGCCAGCAGTTTAAGACAGCTTACCGGGGAGCTGTTTTTT. Protein: CASSLRQLTGELFF.

This clonotype has a count of ten or more. The rearrangement links TRBV20-1 to TRBJ2-1; D uncertain. The CDR3 sequence is 13 residues long. V lost 8 bases and J 0 bases, leaving 11 bases between the germline ends. Germline lookup yields CDR1 DFQATT and CDR2 SNEGSKA (reference sequence). Written as DNA, the CDR3 is TGCAGTCTCGACTCGAGCTCCTACAATGAGCAGTTCTTC. Amino acid sequence: CSLDSSSYNEQFF.

A few counts support this clonotype. V gene TRBV7-9 combines with J gene TRBJ2-6; D may correspond to TRBD1 or TRBD2 (5 bases each). Germline values: CDR1 SEHNR, CDR2 FQNEAQ (reference sequence). The CDR3 is made up of 16 amino acids. Trimming left V 5 bases short and J 2 bases short, with 13 bases between. The CDR3 loop is CASSQERDAGANVLTF. CDR3 coding DNA: TGTGCCAGCAGCCAAGAAAGGGACGCTGGGGCCAACGTCCTGACTTTC.

There are a few counts of this clonotype. The chain uses TRBV11-2 and TRBJ2-7; 10 bases are shared with TRBD1. This CDR3 has 16 residues. Trimming cost V 1 base and J 5 bases; bases outside gene matches: 8. Germline CDR1 reads SGHAT; CDR2 reads FQNNGV. The CDR3 here is CASSLGVGTGVNEQYF. CDR3 nucleotide sequence: TGTGCCAGCAGCTTAGGGGTTGGGACAGGGGTCAACGAGCAGTACTTC. Based on the CDR3 plus reference TRBV11-2 and TRBJ2-7, the full variable domain is EAGVAQSPRYKIIEKRQSVAFWCNPISGHATLYWYQQILGQGPKLLIQFQNNGVVDDSQLPKDRFSAERLKGVDSTLKIQPAKLEDSAVYLCASSLGVGTGVNEQYFGPGTRLTVT.

This clonotype was detected ten times or more. The V call is TRBV20-1, the J call TRBJ2-7; 7 nucleotides line up with TRBD2. Germline CDR1 and CDR2: DFQATT and SNEGSKA (reference sequence). This CDR3 is built from 16 residues. V shed 1 base and J 3 bases; nucleotides not matched to a gene: 12. CDR3 DNA sequence: TGCAGTGCTAGAGCGGGGGGTCAGGGTAGGAGCTACGAGCAGTACTTC. Amino acid sequence: CSARAGGQGRSYEQYF.

This clonotype occurred many times. V is TRBV5-5 and J is TRBJ2-7, with TRBD1 matching 9 bases. The CDR3 has 16 residues. From germline, CDR1 is SGHKS and CDR2 YYEKEE (reference sequence). Trimming removed 1 base from V and 3 bases from J; junction bases left unmatched: 8. The CDR3 loop reads CASSLFPGTGSYEQYF. The CDR3 DNA is TGTGCCAGCAGCTTGTTTCCCGGGACAGGGAGCTACGAGCAGTACTTC.

The chain carries TRBV7-8 and TRBJ1-1; D may be TRBD1 (5 bases). There are 14 residues in the CDR3. Germline V lookup: CDR1 SGHVS, CDR2 FQNEAQ. V was clipped by 5 bases and J by 7 bases, with 17 bases between them. CDR3 region: CASSPGTVKFEAFF. The CDR3 DNA reads as TGTGCCAGCAGCCCCGGGACGGTGAAGTTTGAAGCTTTCTTT.

This clonotype was recorded a few times. The chain recombines TRBV19 with TRBJ2-5; TRBD2 matches at 13 bases. Germline values: CDR1 LNHDA, CDR2 SQIVND (reference sequence). With V trimmed by 5 bases and J by 5 bases, 8 bases remained unmatched. CDR3 length: 16 amino acids. In DNA, the CDR3 is TGTGCCAGTAGTCTAACTAGCGGGAGGGCCTCGGAGACCCAGTACTTC. Amino acid sequence: CASSLTSGRASETQYF.